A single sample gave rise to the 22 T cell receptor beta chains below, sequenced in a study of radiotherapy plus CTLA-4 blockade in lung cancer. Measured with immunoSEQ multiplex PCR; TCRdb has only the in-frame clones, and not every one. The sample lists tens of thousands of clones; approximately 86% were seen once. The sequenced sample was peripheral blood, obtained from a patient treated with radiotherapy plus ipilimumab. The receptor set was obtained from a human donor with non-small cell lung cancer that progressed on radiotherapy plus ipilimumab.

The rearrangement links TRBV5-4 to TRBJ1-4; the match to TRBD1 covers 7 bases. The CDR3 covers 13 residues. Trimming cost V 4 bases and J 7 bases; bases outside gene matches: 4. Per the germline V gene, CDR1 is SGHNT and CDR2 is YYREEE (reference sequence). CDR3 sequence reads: CASSKGAGEKLFF. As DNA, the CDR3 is TGTGCCAGCAGCAAGGGGGCCGGTGAAAAACTGTTTTTT.

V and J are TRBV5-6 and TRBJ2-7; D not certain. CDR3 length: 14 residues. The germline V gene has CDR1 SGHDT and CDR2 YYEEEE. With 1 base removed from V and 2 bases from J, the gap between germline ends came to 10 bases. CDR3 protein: CASSLPGQPYEQYF. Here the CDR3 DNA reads TGTGCCAGCAGCTTGCCCGGGCAGCCCTACGAGCAGTACTTC.

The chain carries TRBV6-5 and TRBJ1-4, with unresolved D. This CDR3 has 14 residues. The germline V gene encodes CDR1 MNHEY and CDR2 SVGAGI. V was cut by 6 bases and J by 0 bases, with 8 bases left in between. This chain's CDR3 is CASSSRATNEKLFF. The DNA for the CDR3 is TGTGCCAGCAGCTCAAGGGCAACTAATGAAAAACTGTTTTTT.

The DNA of the CDR3 is TGCGCCAGCAGCCAAAGCGGGGAGCTGTTTTTT. As protein: CASSQSGELFF. The chain employs TRBV4-1 and TRBJ2-2; no clear D gene. V was trimmed by 2 bases and J by 7 bases, leaving 2 bases between them. The CDR3 length is 11 residues. Germline V gene sequence: CDR1 MGHRA, CDR2 YSYEKL.

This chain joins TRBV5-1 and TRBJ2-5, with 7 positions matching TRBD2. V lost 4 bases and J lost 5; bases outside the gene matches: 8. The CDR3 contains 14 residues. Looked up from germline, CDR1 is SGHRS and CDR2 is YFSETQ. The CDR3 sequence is CASSTRTRGETQYF. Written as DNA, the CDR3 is TGCGCCAGCAGCACGCGGACTAGGGGTGAGACCCAGTACTTC.

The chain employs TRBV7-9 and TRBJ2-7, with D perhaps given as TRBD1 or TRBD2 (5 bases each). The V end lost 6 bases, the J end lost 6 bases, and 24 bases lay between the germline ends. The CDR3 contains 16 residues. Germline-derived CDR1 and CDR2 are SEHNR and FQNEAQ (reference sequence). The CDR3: CASSVTKSTGPTEQYF. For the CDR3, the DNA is TGTGCCAGCAGTGTAACAAAGTCGACGGGGCCAACCGAGCAGTACTTC.

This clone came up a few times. In nucleotides, the CDR3 is TGTGCCAGCAGTCGACCGGGACTAGCGGTTCACGAGCAGTACTTC. Its protein product is CASSRPGLAVHEQYF. V gene TRBV27 combines with J gene TRBJ2-7; 11 bases agree with TRBD2. This CDR3 has 15 amino acids. Germline assignment: CDR1 MNHEY and CDR2 SMNVEV (reference sequence). V was clipped by 5 bases and J by 5 bases; unmatched bases: 8.

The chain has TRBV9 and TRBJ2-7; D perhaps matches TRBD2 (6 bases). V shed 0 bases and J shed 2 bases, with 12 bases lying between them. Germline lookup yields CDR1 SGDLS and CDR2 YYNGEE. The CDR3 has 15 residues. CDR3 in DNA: TGTGCCAGCAGCGTAGCTCCGGACTACCCCTACGAGCAGTACTTC. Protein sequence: CASSVAPDYPYEQYF.

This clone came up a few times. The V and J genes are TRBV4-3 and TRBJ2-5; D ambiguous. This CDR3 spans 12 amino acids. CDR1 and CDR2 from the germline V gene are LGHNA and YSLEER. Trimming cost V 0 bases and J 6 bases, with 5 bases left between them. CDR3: CASSQDRKTQYF. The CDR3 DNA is TGCGCCAGCAGCCAAGACCGAAAGACCCAGTACTTC.

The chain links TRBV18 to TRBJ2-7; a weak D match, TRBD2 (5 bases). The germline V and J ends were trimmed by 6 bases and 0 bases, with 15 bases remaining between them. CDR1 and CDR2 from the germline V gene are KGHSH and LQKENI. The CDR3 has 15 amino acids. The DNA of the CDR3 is TGTGCCAGCTCGTTAGGTGGCGGGTACTCCTACGAGCAGTACTTC. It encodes CASSLGGGYSYEQYF.

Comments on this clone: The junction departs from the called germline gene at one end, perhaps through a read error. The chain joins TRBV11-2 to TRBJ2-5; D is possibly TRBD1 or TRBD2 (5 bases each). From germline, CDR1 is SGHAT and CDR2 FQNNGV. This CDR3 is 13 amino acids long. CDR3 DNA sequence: TGTGCCAGCAGCCTAGAGGGACGTAGCACCCAGTACTTC. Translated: CASSLEGRSTQYF.

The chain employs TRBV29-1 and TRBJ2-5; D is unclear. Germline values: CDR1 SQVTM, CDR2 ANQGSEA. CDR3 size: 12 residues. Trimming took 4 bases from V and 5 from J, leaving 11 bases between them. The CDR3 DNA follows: TGCAGCGTTGTGTCTCCTTGGGAGACCCAGTACTTC. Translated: CSVVSPWETQYF.

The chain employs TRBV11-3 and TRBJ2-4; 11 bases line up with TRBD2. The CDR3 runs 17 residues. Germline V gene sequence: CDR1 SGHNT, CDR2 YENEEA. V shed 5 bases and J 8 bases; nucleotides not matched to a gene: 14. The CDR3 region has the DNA TGTGCCAGCAGCCCCGGGGTAGCGGGAGGGCCGGGGGACATTCAGTACTTC. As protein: CASSPGVAGGPGDIQYF.

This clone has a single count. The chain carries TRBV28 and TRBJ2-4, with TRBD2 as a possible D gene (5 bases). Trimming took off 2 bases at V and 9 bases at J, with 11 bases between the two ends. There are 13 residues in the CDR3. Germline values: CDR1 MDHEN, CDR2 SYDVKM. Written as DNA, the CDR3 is TGTGCCAGCAGTTTACCACATGAGGGCATTCAGTACTTC. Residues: CASSLPHEGIQYF.

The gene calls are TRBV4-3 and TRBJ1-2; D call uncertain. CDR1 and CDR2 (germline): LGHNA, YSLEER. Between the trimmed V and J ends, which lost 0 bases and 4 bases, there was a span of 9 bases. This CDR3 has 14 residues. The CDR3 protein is CASSQEAGSYGYTF. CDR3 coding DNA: TGCGCCAGCAGCCAAGAGGCGGGATCCTATGGCTACACCTTC.

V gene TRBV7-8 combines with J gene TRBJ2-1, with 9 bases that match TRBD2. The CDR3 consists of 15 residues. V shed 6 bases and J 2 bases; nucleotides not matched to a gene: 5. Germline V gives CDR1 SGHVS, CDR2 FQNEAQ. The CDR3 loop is CASRSKRGAYNEQFF. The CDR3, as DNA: TGTGCCAGCAGATCCAAGCGGGGGGCCTACAATGAGCAGTTCTTC.

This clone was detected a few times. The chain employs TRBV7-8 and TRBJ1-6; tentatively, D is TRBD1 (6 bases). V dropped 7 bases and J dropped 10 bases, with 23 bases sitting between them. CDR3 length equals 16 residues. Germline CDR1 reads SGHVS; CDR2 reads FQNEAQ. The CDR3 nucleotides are TGTGCCAGCACCTTTGGGGGGACAAACAAAGGCTCACCCCTCCACTTT. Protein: CASTFGGTNKGSPLHF.

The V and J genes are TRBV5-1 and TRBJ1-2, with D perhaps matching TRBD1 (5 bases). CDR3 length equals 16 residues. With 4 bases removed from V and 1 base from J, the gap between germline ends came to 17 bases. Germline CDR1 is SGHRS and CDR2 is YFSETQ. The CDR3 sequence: CASSPGGGNFNYGYTF. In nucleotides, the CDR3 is TGCGCCAGCAGCCCCGGGGGGGGGAACTTTAACTATGGCTACACCTTC.

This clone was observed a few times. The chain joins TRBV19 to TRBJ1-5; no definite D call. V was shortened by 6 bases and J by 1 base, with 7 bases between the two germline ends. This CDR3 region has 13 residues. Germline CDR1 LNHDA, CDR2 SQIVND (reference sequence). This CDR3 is CASSVTSNQPQHF. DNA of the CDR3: TGTGCCAGTAGCGTCACGAGCAATCAGCCCCAGCATTTT.

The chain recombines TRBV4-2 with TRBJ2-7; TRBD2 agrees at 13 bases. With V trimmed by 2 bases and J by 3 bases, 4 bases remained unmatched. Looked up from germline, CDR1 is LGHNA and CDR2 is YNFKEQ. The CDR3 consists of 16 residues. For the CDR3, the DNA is TGTGCCAGCAGCCAACTCGGACTAGCGGGGGACTACGAGCAGTACTTC. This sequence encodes CASSQLGLAGDYEQYF.

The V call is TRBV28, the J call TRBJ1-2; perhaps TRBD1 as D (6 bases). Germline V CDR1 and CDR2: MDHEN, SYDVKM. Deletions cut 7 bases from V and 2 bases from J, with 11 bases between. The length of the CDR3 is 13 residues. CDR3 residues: CASTRGRNYGYTF. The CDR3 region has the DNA TGTGCCAGCACCAGGGGCAGGAACTATGGCTACACCTTC.

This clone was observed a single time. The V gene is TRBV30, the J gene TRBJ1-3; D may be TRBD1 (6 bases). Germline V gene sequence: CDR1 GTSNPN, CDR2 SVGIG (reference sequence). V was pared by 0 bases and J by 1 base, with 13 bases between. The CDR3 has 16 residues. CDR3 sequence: CAWSVQGIVSGNTIYF. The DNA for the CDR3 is TGTGCCTGGAGTGTGCAGGGGATTGTATCTGGAAACACCATATATTTT.